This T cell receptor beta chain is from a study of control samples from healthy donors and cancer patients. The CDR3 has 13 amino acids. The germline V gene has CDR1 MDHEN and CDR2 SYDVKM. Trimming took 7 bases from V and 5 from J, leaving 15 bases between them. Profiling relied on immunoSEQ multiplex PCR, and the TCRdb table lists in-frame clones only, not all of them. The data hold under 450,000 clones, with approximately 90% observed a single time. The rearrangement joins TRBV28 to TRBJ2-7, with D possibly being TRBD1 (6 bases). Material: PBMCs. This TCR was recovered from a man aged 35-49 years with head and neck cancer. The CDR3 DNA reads TGTGCCAGCAACTCCCAGGGGTGGCACGAGCAGTACTTC. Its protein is CASNSQGWHEQYF.